This T cell receptor (beta chain) was sequenced in a study of T-cell memory formation after mild COVID-19. Overall study context: For the most part, TCR clusters were specific to one donor. Study-level findings and limits: There were some responding clones in pre-infection memory, which suggested that cross-reactive memory had joined. CD4/CD8 balance characterized clones contracting day 15 to 85, and CD4+ skew characterized later expanders.

The CDR3 is 13 residues long. J was trimmed by 7 bases and V by 10 bases; bases with no gene match: 11. About this clonotype: The antigen is not known.

TCRdb reprocessed the 5' RACE reads with MiXCR, giving one entry per CDR3 protein. Here the sample spans around 470,000 distinct CDR3 sequences, about 19% being singletons. J is TRBJ1-2 and V is TRBV12-3 or TRBV12-4, with 8 positions matching TRBD1. Sequenced: PBMCs or a T cell subset sorted from them (not recorded which). The clonotype comes from an adult woman who had mild COVID-19 (a few samples of this study predate the infection). Cell type and time point are not known. The CDR3 sequence is CATRSTGEAGYTF. The CDR3 nucleotides are TGTGCCACCCGATCGACAGGGGAGGCTGGCTACACCTTC.